The sequence of this TCR beta chain was determined in a study of T cell repertoires in cytomegalovirus infection. Study at large: Recently identified HLA-C-restricted CMV epitopes and well-studied HLA-B-restricted CMV epitopes were used by the study. Shared public TCR beta signatures pointed to both CMV infection and a matching HLA type. General study findings and limits: Carriers of CMV and the relevant HLA type were discriminated by public TCR beta frequency.

With respect to this clonotype: Its antigen is unknown.

TCRdb processed the reads anew with MiXCR; each CDR3 protein has one entry. The sample includes some 800,000 distinct CDR3 sequences, 32% of them seen just once. Germline lookup yields CDR1 SGHTA and CDR2 FQGTGA. V gave up 5 bases and J gave up 5 bases, with 13 bases separating them. The CDR3 runs to 13 residues. The source material was cultured CD8+ T cells from PBMCs, sampled from culture after CMV antigen stimulation. The chain has TRBV7-3 and TRBJ2-7; D remains unclear. This receptor was taken from a human donor in good health (CMV status not recorded). Some clones in this sample may be carry-over from other donors' samples. This chain's CDR3 is CASSPRFGDEQYF. CDR3 bases: TGTGCCAGCAGCCCCCGTTTTGGCGACGAGCAGTACTTC.